The 25 T cell receptor beta chains listed next were all sequenced from one sample in a study of T cell responses to AZD1222 COVID-19 vaccine. Some clones are missing from TCRdb's copy, which holds only in-frame ones; the method was immunoSEQ multiplex PCR. The sample has some 86,000 clones; 65% to 85% are singletons. The sequences come from peripheral blood, collected on day 0 of AZD1222 vaccination. The receptor source for this set is an adult in good health.

This sequence joins TRBV5-4 and TRBJ2-1; a weak D match, TRBD2 (6 bases). Germline V gives CDR1 SGHNT, CDR2 YYREEE (reference sequence). Trimming left V 4 bases short and J 6 bases short, with 17 bases between. The CDR3 runs 15 residues. This CDR3 is CASSGRWGVGNEQFF. For the CDR3, the DNA is TGTGCCAGCAGCGGGAGATGGGGGGTGGGCAATGAGCAGTTCTTC.

This clone occurred once. The chain couples TRBV15 to TRBJ1-6; the D is unclear. Deletions cut 0 bases from V and 10 bases from J, with 10 bases between. Germline V CDR1 and CDR2: LNHNV, YYDKDF (reference sequence). The CDR3 contains 14 residues. The CDR3 reads CATSRDTGYSPLHF. The DNA for the CDR3 is TGTGCCACCAGCAGAGATACGGGGTACTCACCCCTCCACTTT.

J is TRBJ2-7 and V is TRBV9; 12 bases fit TRBD2. V lost 3 bases and J lost 6; bases outside the gene matches: 10. This CDR3 spans 16 amino acids. Germline-derived CDR1 and CDR2 are SGDLS and YYNGEE. CDR3 residues: CASSGRLAGETGEQYF. In DNA form, the CDR3 reads TGTGCCAGCAGCGGACGACTAGCGGGAGAGACAGGCGAGCAGTACTTC.

This sequence joins TRBV5-5 and TRBJ1-1; D gene unclear. CDR3 length: 11 residues. V lost 3 bases, J lost 3 bases, and 3 bases lay in between. CDR1 and CDR2 from the germline V gene are SGHKS and YYEKEE (reference sequence). The CDR3 DNA follows: TGTGCCAGCAGCTCCCACACTGAAGCTTTCTTT. Encoded protein: CASSSHTEAFF.

CDR3 loop: CASSESSWLAGYNEQFF. CDR3 bases: TGTGCCAGCAGTGAATCCTCCTGGCTAGCGGGGTACAATGAGCAGTTCTTC. V is TRBV25-1 and J is TRBJ2-1, with 9 bases that match TRBD2. CDR1 and CDR2 from the germline V gene are MGHDK and SYGVNS. CDR3 length: 17 residues. Unmatched junction bases numbered 8, after V lost 1 base and J lost 4 bases.

Only a few counts were recorded for this clone. This chain links TRBV27 with TRBJ2-1; D might be TRBD2 (5 bases). Trimming shortened V by 7 bases and J by 0 bases, and 10 bases separated the two germline ends. Germline V CDR1 and CDR2: MNHEY, SMNVEV (reference sequence). The CDR3 runs 14 residues. The CDR3 DNA sequence: TGTGCCAGCAACCCGGGGTACTCCTACAATGAGCAGTTCTTC. It specifies CASNPGYSYNEQFF.

This clone showed up just a few times. A junction end diverges from the germline sequence, so it may reflect a read error. This chain links TRBV3-1 (or the pseudogene TRBV3-2) with TRBJ1-2, with D possibly being TRBD1 (6 bases). CDR1 is LGHDT, CDR2 YNNKEL, per germline (reference sequence). The CDR3 contains 14 residues. Written as DNA, the CDR3 is TGTGCCAGCAGCCGTACAGGGTCTAATTATGGCTACACCTTC. Encoded protein: CASSRTGSNYGYTF.

V gene TRBV6-5 combines with J gene TRBJ1-1; no reliable D call. The CDR3 covers 15 residues. Deletions cut 1 base from V and 0 bases from J, with 9 bases between. Germline V gene sequence: CDR1 MNHEY, CDR2 SVGAGI. CDR3 nucleotides: TGTGCCAGCAGTTACTTGACGGTGATGAACACTGAAGCTTTCTTT. It specifies CASSYLTVMNTEAFF.

The chain has TRBV19 and TRBJ1-1; TRBD1 aligns across 7 bases. After removal of 6 bases from V and 1 base from J, the junction contained 2 bases not matched to a gene. The germline CDR1 and CDR2 sequences are LNHDA and SQIVND (reference sequence). There are 13 residues in the CDR3. The CDR3 nucleotides read TGTGCCAGTAGCCAGGGGGAGAACACTGAAGCTTTCTTT. Residues: CASSQGENTEAFF.

The CDR3 DNA sequence: TGTGCCAGCAGCTCGACTTCCGATCGAGGCGAGCAGTACTTC. The encoded protein is CASSSTSDRGEQYF. The chain recombines TRBV4-2 with TRBJ2-7; no clear D gene. V shed 5 bases and J shed 6 bases, with 17 bases lying between them. The germline CDR1 and CDR2 sequences are LGHNA and YNFKEQ. This CDR3 region has 14 residues.

In this sample, this clone turned up a few times. The rearrangement uses TRBV24-1 and TRBJ2-3, with D unresolved. This CDR3 is 16 amino acids long. Germline-derived CDR1 and CDR2 are KGHDR and SFDVKD. Trimming cost V 7 bases and J 0 bases, with 16 bases left between them. The CDR3 is CATSPPWDSSTDTQYF. Written as DNA, the CDR3 is TGTGCCACCAGCCCCCCCTGGGATTCTAGCACAGATACGCAGTATTTT.

The chain has TRBV7-8 and TRBJ1-1, with 11 positions matching TRBD1. V dropped 5 bases and J dropped 3; count of bases not matched to a gene: 11. Germline-derived CDR1 and CDR2 are SGHVS and FQNEAQ. The CDR3 extends over 17 amino acids. DNA of the CDR3: TGTGCCAGCAGCCTTCCGGGACAGGGGGTTGGGTACACTGAAGCTTTCTTT. Amino acid sequence: CASSLPGQGVGYTEAFF.

The chain has TRBV6-6 and TRBJ1-5, with 11 bases fitting TRBD1. CDR1 is MNHNY, CDR2 SVGAGI, per germline (reference sequence). V dropped 6 bases and J dropped 7; count of bases not matched to a gene: 8. The CDR3 spans 15 residues. CDR3 in DNA: TGTGCCAGCAGCCGGACAGGGGGCGCATCCCAGCCCCAGCATTTT. It is translated as CASSRTGGASQPQHF.

The chain recombines TRBV15 with TRBJ1-1; TRBD1 aligns across 7 bases. Germline CDR1 is LNHNV and CDR2 is YYDKDF (reference sequence). V lost 0 bases, J lost 6 bases, and 7 bases stayed unmatched. CDR3 length equals 15 residues. The CDR3 reads CATSRDQGGISEAFF. CDR3 nucleotides: TGTGCCACCAGCAGAGATCAGGGGGGGATCTCTGAAGCTTTCTTT.

The J gene is TRBJ1-1, the V gene TRBV18; 7 bases fit TRBD1. The germline CDR1 and CDR2 sequences are KGHSH and LQKENI. CDR3 length: 15 residues. V was pared by 3 bases and J by 7 bases, with 11 bases of the junction left unmatched. For the CDR3, the DNA is TGTGCCAGCTCACCGCAGACAGGGATGGGGGGTGAAGCTTTCTTT. Its translation: CASSPQTGMGGEAFF.

The V and J genes are TRBV5-6 and TRBJ1-4; perhaps TRBD1 as D (5 bases). CDR1 and CDR2 (germline): SGHDT, YYEEEE. The V gene lost 4 bases and the J gene lost 8 bases, with 18 bases spanning the gap. The CDR3 has 15 residues. The CDR3 loop is CASSPRGAGWEKLFF. In DNA, the CDR3 is TGTGCCAGCAGCCCCCGAGGGGCAGGATGGGAAAAACTGTTTTTT.

The chain's CDR3 is CASSLDPTGGGFTEAFF. The DNA of the CDR3 is TGTGCCAGCAGCTTAGACCCTACAGGGGGTGGGTTCACTGAAGCTTTCTTT. V usage is TRBV7-9 and J usage is TRBJ1-1; 8 bases are a match to TRBD1. The CDR3 covers 17 residues. Per the germline V gene, CDR1 is SEHNR and CDR2 is FQNEAQ (reference sequence). V trimming: 1 base; J trimming: 4 bases; junction bases outside the gene matches: 11.

The rearrangement links TRBV15 to TRBJ1-2; possibly TRBD1 for D (5 bases). The V end lost 0 bases, the J end lost 4 bases, and 9 bases lay between the germline ends. The CDR3 has 14 residues. Per the germline V gene, CDR1 is LNHNV and CDR2 is YYDKDF (reference sequence). CDR3 in amino acids: CATSRDSGPYGYTF. The CDR3 coding sequence is TGTGCCACCAGCAGAGATTCGGGACCCTATGGCTACACCTTC.

The chain is built from TRBV20-1 and TRBJ2-1; 10 bases are shared with TRBD2. Germline values: CDR1 DFQATT, CDR2 SNEGSKA (reference sequence). Trimming removed 3 bases from V and 8 bases from J; junction bases left unmatched: 10. This CDR3 comprises 15 residues. DNA of the CDR3: TGCAGTGCTAGTTCCCGTCTAGCGGGAGTACATGAGCAGTTCTTC. Translating gives CSASSRLAGVHEQFF.

V is TRBV24-1 and J is TRBJ2-3; D is ambiguous. V was trimmed by 0 bases and J by 0 bases, leaving 15 bases between them. Per germline, CDR1 KGHDR and CDR2 SFDVKD. The CDR3 runs to 18 residues. In DNA, the CDR3 is TGTGCCACCAGTGATTTGAATGGGCAGGCCTCTAGCACAGATACGCAGTATTTT. Encoded protein: CATSDLNGQASSTDTQYF.

The rearrangement joins TRBV5-8 to TRBJ2-3, with 10 bases lining up with TRBD1. CDR3 length: 16 amino acids. Losses at the gene ends were 3 bases for V and 6 bases for J; bases not matched to a gene: 10. Germline V gene sequence: CDR1 SGHTS, CDR2 YDEGEE. The CDR3 is CASSWLGQGFGDTQYF. The CDR3 coding sequence is TGTGCCAGCAGCTGGCTGGGACAGGGGTTTGGGGATACGCAGTATTTT.

This clone was counted only a few times. The V gene is TRBV6-1, the J gene TRBJ1-3; no firm D call. Germline V gives CDR1 MNHNS, CDR2 SASEGT. Trimming removed 4 bases from V and 0 bases from J, with 13 bases in between. The CDR3 length is 16 residues. The CDR3 loop is CASSATVTSSGNTIYF. As DNA, the CDR3 is TGTGCCAGCAGTGCTACAGTCACCTCCTCTGGAAACACCATATATTTT.

V is TRBV4-2 and J is TRBJ1-1; TRBD1 aligns across 7 bases. The germline CDR1 and CDR2 sequences are LGHNA and YNFKEQ. Trimming took 7 bases from V and 0 from J; bases not matched to a gene: 2. The CDR3 totals 13 residues. The CDR3, as DNA: TGTGCCAGCACTGACAGGGTGAACACTGAAGCTTTCTTT. Translating it yields CASTDRVNTEAFF.

This clone showed up just once. The V call is TRBV6-5, the J call TRBJ2-3, with TRBD2 matching over 13 bases. J lost 3 bases, V lost 6 bases, and 3 bases had no gene match. The length of the CDR3 is 15 residues. CDR1 is MNHEY and CDR2 is SVGAGI in the germline V gene. In DNA form, the CDR3 reads TGTGCCAGCAGAACTAGCGGGGGGGCTACAGATACGCAGTATTTT. Its protein is CASRTSGGATDTQYF.

The J gene is TRBJ2-7, the V gene TRBV3-1 (or the pseudogene TRBV3-2); D is possibly TRBD1 or TRBD2 (5 bases each). V lost 0 bases, J lost 2 bases, and 14 bases lay in between. Germline CDR1 and CDR2: LGHDT and YNNKEL (reference sequence). CDR3 length: 16 amino acids. This chain's CDR3 is CASSQETRQGPYEQYF. The CDR3 coding sequence is TGTGCCAGCAGCCAAGAAACGAGGCAGGGACCCTACGAGCAGTACTTC.